These 10 T cell receptor beta chains were sequenced from one sample in a study of CD8 T cells in Susac syndrome. cDNA came from around 0.5 to 1 ug RNA primed by random hexamers. TCRdb used MiXCR to reprocess the immunoSEQ multiplex PCR reads, holding one entry per CDR3 protein. The table lists 170,000 or so distinct CDR3 sequences, roughly 92% of them singletons. The sample taken for sequencing was CD4+ T cells from PBMCs. These TCRs come from a human donor with Susac syndrome.

The chain carries TRBV12-3 or TRBV12-4 and TRBJ1-6, with D unclear. V was shortened by 6 bases and J by 10 bases, with 16 bases between the two germline ends. The CDR3 loop spans 14 amino acids. The CDR3 protein is CASRFDGPGSPLHF. CDR3 in DNA: TGTGCCAGCAGATTCGACGGACCTGGGTCACCCCTCCACTTT.

The chain couples TRBV20-1 to TRBJ1-6; D is unclear. CDR1 and CDR2 from the germline V gene are DFQATT and SNEGSKA (reference sequence). V was cut by 0 bases and J by 0 bases, with 18 bases left in between. The CDR3 extends over 19 amino acids. The CDR3 bases are TGCAGTGCTAGAGATTCGGAGGAGGCCGGAAGCTCCTATAATTCACCCCTCCACTTT. Translated, it gives CSARDSEEAGSSYNSPLHF.

The rearrangement uses TRBV12-3 or TRBV12-4 and TRBJ2-3; the match to TRBD1 covers 10 bases. The CDR3 covers 16 residues. With 3 bases clipped from V and 3 bases from J, the junction kept 6 bases outside the gene matches. The CDR3 DNA follows: TGTGCCAGCAGTTTTTATCGGGACAGGGGAACAGATACGCAGTATTTT. Amino acids: CASSFYRDRGTDTQYF.

This chain joins TRBV9 and TRBJ1-3; possibly TRBD1 for D (6 bases). Trimming shortened V by 3 bases and J by 4 bases, and 14 bases separated the two germline ends. Germline assignment: CDR1 SGDLS and CDR2 YYNGEE. This CDR3 is built from 15 residues. The CDR3 DNA sequence: TGTGCCAGCAGCGGTCATGGGGGGCGAGGAAACACCATATATTTT. Its translation: CASSGHGGRGNTIYF. The whole variable domain, remainder taken from reference TRBV9 and TRBJ1-3, is DSGVTQTPKHLITATGQRVTLRCSPRSGDLSVYWYQQSLDQGLQFLIQYYNGEERAKGNILERFSAQQFPDLHSELNLSSLELGDSALYFCASSGHGGRGNTIYFGEGSWLTVV.

The chain uses TRBV12-3 or TRBV12-4 and TRBJ1-2; the D gene is possibly TRBD1 (6 bases). The CDR3 covers 13 residues. With 3 bases removed from V and 2 bases from J, the gap between germline ends came to 7 bases. In nucleotides, the CDR3 is TGTGCCAGCAGTTTGGACAGAAACTATGGCTACACCTTC. Residues: CASSLDRNYGYTF.

The genes are TRBV6-2 or TRBV6-3 and TRBJ2-1, with D tentatively TRBD2 (6 bases). CDR1 and CDR2 from the germline V gene are MNHEY and SVGEGT. The CDR3 length is 16 residues. V shed 0 bases and J shed 6 bases, with 15 bases lying between them. CDR3 sequence (DNA): TGTGCCAGCAGTTACTCGACTAGTGGTGCCGGCAATGAGCAGTTCTTC. It specifies CASSYSTSGAGNEQFF.

The chain's CDR3 is CASSYWGQGAGEQYF. CDR3 DNA sequence: TGTGCCAGCAGTTACTGGGGACAGGGGGCCGGCGAGCAGTACTTC. The V and J genes are TRBV6-6 and TRBJ2-7; 12 nucleotides agree with TRBD1. The V segment lost 1 base and the J segment 6 bases; nucleotides outside the gene matches: 4. Germline V gives CDR1 MNHNY, CDR2 SVGAGI (reference sequence). This CDR3 has 15 residues.

This rearrangement joins TRBV5-4 to TRBJ1-1; D ambiguous. V was trimmed by 0 bases and J by 2 bases, leaving 5 bases between them. The CDR3 has 13 amino acids. From germline, CDR1 is SGHNT and CDR2 YYREEE (reference sequence). As DNA, the CDR3 is TGTGCCAGCAGCTTGGCGGCCAACACTGAAGCTTTCTTT. It is translated as CASSLAANTEAFF.

This clonotype was seen a single time. The V and J genes are TRBV5-4 and TRBJ2-6; no clear D. V lost 5 bases and J lost 0, with 9 bases in between. The CDR3 is 15 amino acids. Looked up from germline, CDR1 is SGHNT and CDR2 is YYREEE (reference sequence). Here the CDR3 DNA reads TGTGCCAGCAGGCCCTGGGCCTCTGGGGCCAACGTCCTGACTTTC. It codes for CASRPWASGANVLTF. Full variable domain (remainder filled in from reference TRBV5-4 and TRBJ2-6): ETGVTQSPTHLIKTRGQQVTLRCSSQSGHNTVSWYQQALGQGPQFIFQYYREEENGRGNFPPRFSGLQFPNYSSELNVNALELDDSALYLCASRPWASGANVLTFGAGSRLTVL.

The chain links TRBV30 to TRBJ2-7; D gene uncertain. The germline CDR1 and CDR2 sequences are GTSNPN and SVGIG (reference sequence). With 0 bases removed from V and 6 bases from J, the gap between germline ends came to 12 bases. The CDR3 is made up of 13 amino acids. The CDR3 protein is CAWSVSSLGEQYF. The CDR3 DNA is TGTGCCTGGAGTGTGTCGAGCCTGGGCGAGCAGTACTTC.